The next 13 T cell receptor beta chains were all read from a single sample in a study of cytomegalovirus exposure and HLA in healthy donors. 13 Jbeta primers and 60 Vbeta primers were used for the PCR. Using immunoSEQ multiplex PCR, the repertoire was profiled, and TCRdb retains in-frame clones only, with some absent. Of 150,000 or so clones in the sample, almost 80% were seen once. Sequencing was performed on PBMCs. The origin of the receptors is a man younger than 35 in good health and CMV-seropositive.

In DNA, the CDR3 is TGTGCCAGCAGCTTAGTAGGGGGAGCGGGGGAGCTGTTTTTT. It yields the protein CASSLVGGAGELFF. The J gene is TRBJ2-2, the V gene TRBV11-2, with D possibly matching TRBD1 (6 bases). V was pared by 1 base and J by 8 bases, with 11 bases between. The length of the CDR3 is 14 residues. The germline V gene encodes CDR1 SGHAT and CDR2 FQNNGV.

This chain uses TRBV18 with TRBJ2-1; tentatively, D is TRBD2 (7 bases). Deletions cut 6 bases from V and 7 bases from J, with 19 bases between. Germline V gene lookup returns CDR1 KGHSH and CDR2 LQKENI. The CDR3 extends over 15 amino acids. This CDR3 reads CASSSKWGGTNEQFF. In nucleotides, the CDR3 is TGTGCCAGCTCGTCTAAGTGGGGGGGCACAAATGAGCAGTTCTTC. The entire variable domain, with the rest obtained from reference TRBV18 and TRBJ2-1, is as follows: NAGVMQNPRHLVRRRGQEARLRCSPMKGHSHVYWYRQLPEEGLKFMVYLQKENIIDESGMPKERFSAEFPKEGPSILRIQQVVRGDSAAYFCASSSKWGGTNEQFFGPGTRLTVL.

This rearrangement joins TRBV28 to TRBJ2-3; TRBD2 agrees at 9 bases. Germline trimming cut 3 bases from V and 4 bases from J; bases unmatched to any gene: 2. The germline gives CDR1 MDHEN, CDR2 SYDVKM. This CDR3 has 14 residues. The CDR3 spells CASSFSGSADTQYF. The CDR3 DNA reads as TGTGCCAGCAGTTTTAGCGGGAGCGCAGATACGCAGTATTTT. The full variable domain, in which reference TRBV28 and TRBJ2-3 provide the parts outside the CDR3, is DVKVTQSSRYLVKRTGEKVFLECVQDMDHENMFWYRQDPGLGLRLIYFSYDVKMKEKGDIPEGYSVSREKKERFSLILESASTNQTSMYLCASSFSGSADTQYFGPGTRLTVL.

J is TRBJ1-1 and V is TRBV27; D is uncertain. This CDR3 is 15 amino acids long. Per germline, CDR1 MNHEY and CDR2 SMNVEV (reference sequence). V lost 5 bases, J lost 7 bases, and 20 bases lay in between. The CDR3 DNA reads TGTGCCAGCAGTCCCTTCTCCACGCGAACCTTTGAAGCTTTCTTT. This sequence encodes CASSPFSTRTFEAFF.

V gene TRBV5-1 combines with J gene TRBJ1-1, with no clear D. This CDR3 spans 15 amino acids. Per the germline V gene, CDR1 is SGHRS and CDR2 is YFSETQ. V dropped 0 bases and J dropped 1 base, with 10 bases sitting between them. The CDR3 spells CASSLVLSGNTEAFF. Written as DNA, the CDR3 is TGCGCCAGCAGCTTGGTCCTCTCGGGGAACACTGAAGCTTTCTTT. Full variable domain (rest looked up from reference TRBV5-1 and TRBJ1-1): KAGVTQTPRYLIKTRGQQVTLSCSPISGHRSVSWYQQTPGQGLQFLFEYFSETQRNKGNFPGRFSGRQFSNSRSEMNVSTLELGDSALYLCASSLVLSGNTEAFFGQGTRLTVV.

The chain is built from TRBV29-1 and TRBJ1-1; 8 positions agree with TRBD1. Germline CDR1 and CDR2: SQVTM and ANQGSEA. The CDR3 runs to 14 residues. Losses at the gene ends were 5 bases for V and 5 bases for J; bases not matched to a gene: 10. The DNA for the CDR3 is TGCAGCGTTTACGGGACAGGTGTTTTAACTGAAGCTTTCTTT. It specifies CSVYGTGVLTEAFF.

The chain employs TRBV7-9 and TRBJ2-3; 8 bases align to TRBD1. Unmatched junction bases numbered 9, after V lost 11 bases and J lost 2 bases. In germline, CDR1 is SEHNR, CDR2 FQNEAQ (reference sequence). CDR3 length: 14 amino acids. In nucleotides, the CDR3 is TGTGCCGGGGGGACAGGAGGGTTCACAGATACGCAGTATTTT. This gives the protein CAGGTGGFTDTQYF.

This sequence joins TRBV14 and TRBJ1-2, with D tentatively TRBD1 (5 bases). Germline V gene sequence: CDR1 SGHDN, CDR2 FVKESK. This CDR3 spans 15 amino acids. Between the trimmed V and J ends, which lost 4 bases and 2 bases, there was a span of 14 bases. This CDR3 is CASSRMHGGNYGYTF. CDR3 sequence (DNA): TGTGCCAGCAGCCGCATGCACGGGGGAAACTATGGCTACACCTTC.

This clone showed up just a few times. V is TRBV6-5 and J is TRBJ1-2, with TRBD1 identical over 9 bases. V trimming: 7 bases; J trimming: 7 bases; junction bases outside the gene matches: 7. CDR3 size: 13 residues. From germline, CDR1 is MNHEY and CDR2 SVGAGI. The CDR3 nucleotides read TGTGCCAGCAAACTAGACAGGGGGTCTGGCTACACCTTC. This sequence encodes CASKLDRGSGYTF.

The CDR3 region has the DNA TGCGCCAGCAGCCCCTCGGGGGTACATGGCTACACCTTC. Protein sequence: CASSPSGVHGYTF. This chain joins TRBV10-2 and TRBJ1-2; a weak D match, TRBD1 (5 bases). CDR3 length: 13 residues. Germline CDR1 WSHSY, CDR2 SAAADI. Trimming removed 6 bases at V and 6 bases at J, with 14 bases between.

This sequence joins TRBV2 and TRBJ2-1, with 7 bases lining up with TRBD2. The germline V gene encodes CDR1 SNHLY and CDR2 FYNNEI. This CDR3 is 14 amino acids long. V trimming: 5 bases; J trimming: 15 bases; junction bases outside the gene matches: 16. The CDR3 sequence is CASSQIVGGGRGFF. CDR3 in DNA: TGTGCCAGCAGTCAGATCGTGGGGGGGGGTAGAGGGTTCTTC.

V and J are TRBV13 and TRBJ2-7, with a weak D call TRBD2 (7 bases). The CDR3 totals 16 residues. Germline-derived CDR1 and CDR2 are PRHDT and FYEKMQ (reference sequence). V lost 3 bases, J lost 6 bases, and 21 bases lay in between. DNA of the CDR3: TGTGCCAGCAGCTTGTTAAATGGTGGGGGGGCGAGCGAGCAGTACTTC. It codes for CASSLLNGGGASEQYF.

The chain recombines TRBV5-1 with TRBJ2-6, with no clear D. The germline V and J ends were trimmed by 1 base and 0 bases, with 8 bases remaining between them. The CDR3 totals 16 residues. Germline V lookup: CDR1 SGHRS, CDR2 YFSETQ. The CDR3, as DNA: TGCGCCAGCAGCTTGAACAGCAACTCTGGGGCCAACGTCCTGACTTTC. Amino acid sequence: CASSLNSNSGANVLTF.